This T cell receptor beta chain came from a study of blood T cell repertoires in COVID-19. CDR1 and CDR2 (germline): MNHEY, SVGAGI. The CDR3 sequence is 13 residues long. V lost 6 bases and J 2 bases, leaving 10 bases between the germline ends. The data were produced by immunoSEQ multiplex PCR, yet TCRdb's version contains in-frame clones alone and is incomplete. Here the sample spans under 85,000 clones, roughly 90% being singletons. Sequenced sample: peripheral blood. The chain joins TRBV6-5 to TRBJ1-2; D possibly corresponds to TRBD1 (6 bases). This TCR was recovered from a man aged 70-80 years with active or convalescent COVID-19. This CDR3 is CASRTTGNYGYTF. The CDR3, as DNA: TGTGCCAGCAGAACAACAGGGAACTATGGCTACACCTTC.